The 20 T cell receptor beta chains given below trace back to one sample, sequenced in a study of beta chain features in type 1 diabetes. The authors reverse transcribed all of the isolated RNA, so sequencing captured expressed TCRB transcripts. Method: immunoSEQ multiplex PCR; TCRdb's copy keeps in-frame clones and lacks some. The profile shows approximately 200,000 clones, more than 9% of them singletons. Material for sequencing was naive CD4+ T cells from blood. The receptors stem from a woman aged 18-29 years in good health.

The chain joins TRBV25-1 to TRBJ2-3; TRBD1 is a possible D gene (5 bases). The germline gives CDR1 MGHDK, CDR2 SYGVNS. CDR3 length: 15 amino acids. The germline V and J ends were trimmed by 0 bases and 4 bases, with 11 bases remaining between them. For the CDR3, the DNA is TGTGCCAGCAGTGAATATCAGGGTGGGTCAGATACGCAGTATTTT. It translates to CASSEYQGGSDTQYF.

This clone showed up just a few times. The rearrangement uses TRBV7-9 and TRBJ2-7; D unresolved. Per germline, CDR1 SEHNR and CDR2 FQNEAQ (reference sequence). CDR3 size: 16 residues. Trimming took 1 base from V and 3 from J, leaving 16 bases between them. The CDR3 DNA is TGTGCCAGCAGCTTAGGCTGGGCAGGTCGAGACTACGAGCAGTACTTC. As protein: CASSLGWAGRDYEQYF.

The rearrangement links TRBV7-3 to TRBJ2-1, with 8 bases matching TRBD2. V shed 5 bases, J shed 6 bases, and the junction held 6 bases outside the gene matches. Germline CDR1 SGHTA, CDR2 FQGTGA. CDR3 length: 14 amino acids. CDR3 sequence: CASSPYGGGNEQFF. DNA of the CDR3: TGTGCCAGCAGCCCCTACGGGGGGGGCAATGAGCAGTTCTTC.

This clone was observed a few times. The J gene is TRBJ2-6, the V gene TRBV5-1, with TRBD1 matching over 7 bases. V lost 3 bases and J lost 0; bases outside the gene matches: 6. The CDR3 runs to 17 residues. In germline, CDR1 is SGHRS, CDR2 YFSETQ. The CDR3 here is CASSYRGGSSGANVLTF. CDR3 DNA sequence: TGCGCCAGCAGCTACAGGGGCGGGTCCTCTGGGGCCAACGTCCTGACTTTC.

This chain joins TRBV29-1 and TRBJ2-7; TRBD2 matches 10 bases. The CDR3 length is 13 residues. V was pared by 4 bases and J by 7 bases, with 7 bases of the junction left unmatched. Germline values: CDR1 SQVTM, CDR2 ANQGSEA. CDR3 DNA: TGCAGCGTTGTACGGCTAGCGGGAGAAGAGCAGTACTTC. The encoded protein is CSVVRLAGEEQYF.

The V and J genes are TRBV7-9 and TRBJ2-5; tentative D call: TRBD2 (6 bases). The CDR3 sequence is 13 residues long. Between the trimmed V and J ends, which lost 6 bases and 0 bases, there was a span of 8 bases. Germline values: CDR1 SEHNR, CDR2 FQNEAQ (reference sequence). For the CDR3, the DNA is TGTGCCAGCAGGGAGGGGAACCAAGAGACCCAGTACTTC. This sequence encodes CASREGNQETQYF. Based on the CDR3 plus reference TRBV7-9 and TRBJ2-5, the full variable domain is DTGVSQNPRHKITKRGQNVTFRCDPISEHNRLYWYRQTLGQGPEFLTYFQNEAQLEKSRLLSDRFSAERPKGSFSTLEIQRTEQGDSAMYLCASREGNQETQYFGPGTRLLVL.

This clone was seen more than once but under ten times. The chain combines TRBV30 with TRBJ2-1; possible D gene TRBD2, 5 bases. The V and J ends lost 0 bases and 5 bases respectively, with 20 bases between them. This CDR3 spans 17 amino acids. CDR1 and CDR2 (germline): GTSNPN, SVGIG (reference sequence). The chain's CDR3 is CAWSVQRERPKHNEQFF. The CDR3 nucleotides are TGTGCCTGGAGTGTACAGAGGGAAAGACCGAAACACAATGAGCAGTTCTTC.

The chain has TRBV7-9 and TRBJ1-6; 11 nucleotides match TRBD1. The V segment lost 1 base and the J segment 8 bases; nucleotides outside the gene matches: 10. Germline V gives CDR1 SEHNR, CDR2 FQNEAQ (reference sequence). The CDR3 loop spans 18 amino acids. CDR3 sequence reads: CASSLVRTGGSWDSPLHF. The DNA for the CDR3 is TGTGCCAGCAGCTTAGTTAGGACAGGGGGCAGTTGGGATTCACCCCTCCACTTT.

This chain joins TRBV4-2 and TRBJ1-1, with D perhaps matching TRBD1 (6 bases). CDR3 length: 16 residues. Germline CDR1 and CDR2: LGHNA and YNFKEQ. The germline V and J ends were trimmed by 5 bases and 0 bases, with 16 bases remaining between them. The CDR3 DNA reads as TGTGCCAGCAGCTTGGAACAGGGCAGGATGAACACTGAAGCTTTCTTT. Translated: CASSLEQGRMNTEAFF.

This clone came up a few times. The chain joins TRBV27 to TRBJ2-4, with no clear D. V was cut by 6 bases and J by 8 bases, with 14 bases left in between. There are 13 residues in the CDR3. From germline, CDR1 is MNHEY and CDR2 SMNVEV (reference sequence). DNA for the CDR3: TGTGCCAGCAGAAAAGACTTGCTCGACATTCAGTACTTC. It encodes CASRKDLLDIQYF.

Note on this clone: Other DNA sequences in this sample translate to the same CDR3. The rearrangement uses TRBV30 and TRBJ1-3; D gene unclear. The CDR3 spans 12 residues. Germline V gene sequence: CDR1 GTSNPN, CDR2 SVGIG (reference sequence). The V and J ends lost 3 bases and 4 bases respectively, with 7 bases between them. The CDR3 coding sequence is TGTGCCTGGAGCCCCCGGGGAAACACCATATATTTT. Translation: CAWSPRGNTIYF.

V gene TRBV2 combines with J gene TRBJ2-2, with 9 bases identical to TRBD1. CDR3 length: 15 amino acids. Germline CDR1 is SNHLY and CDR2 is FYNNEI. With 4 bases clipped from V and 7 bases from J, the junction kept 7 bases outside the gene matches. CDR3 nucleotide sequence: TGTGCCAGCAGTGCAGGACAGGGGACCCTCGGGGAGCTGTTTTTT. Its translation: CASSAGQGTLGELFF.

The CDR3 reads CASSLGGGGRELFF. The DNA of the CDR3 is TGTGCCAGCAGCCTCGGTGGTGGGGGCCGGGAGCTGTTTTTT. J is TRBJ2-2 and V is TRBV6-1; D is perhaps TRBD1 (6 bases). CDR3 size: 14 residues. Looked up from germline, CDR1 is MNHNS and CDR2 is SASEGT. Trimming shortened V by 6 bases and J by 9 bases, and 17 bases separated the two germline ends.

The chain's CDR3 is CASSEVWTDGYTF. CDR3 DNA sequence: TGTGCCAGCAGTGAAGTGTGGACAGATGGCTACACCTTC. The V and J genes are TRBV6-1 and TRBJ1-2; maybe TRBD1 (6 bases). This CDR3 is built from 13 residues. V gave up 1 base and J gave up 6 bases, with 9 bases separating them. Germline-derived CDR1 and CDR2 are MNHNS and SASEGT.

This clone was seen more than once but under ten times. This chain joins TRBV5-1 and TRBJ1-5, with TRBD1 matching over 7 bases. Germline CDR1 is SGHRS and CDR2 is YFSETQ. This CDR3 has 13 amino acids. The V segment lost 4 bases and the J segment 5 bases; nucleotides outside the gene matches: 3. The DNA for the CDR3 is TGCGCCAGCAGCAGACAGGGCGATCAGCCCCAGCATTTT. Its protein is CASSRQGDQPQHF.

V usage is TRBV21-1 and J usage is TRBJ2-1; TRBD2, as called in the table, went unchecked against the DNA. TRBV21-1 is deemed a pseudogene. The CDR3 spans 15 residues. The CDR3 DNA reads TGTGCCAGCAACATTCCCGGGACTACCTACAATGAGCAGTTCTTC. Protein sequence: CASNIPGTTYNEQFF.

This clone occurred a few times. V and J are TRBV21-1 and TRBJ1-5; the D call of TRBD1 is as the table states it, not checked on the DNA. TRBV21-1 is described as a pseudogene. The CDR3 runs 16 residues. The chain's CDR3 is CATVENTGADNQPQHF. The CDR3 DNA sequence: TGTGCCACGGTTGAAAATACAGGAGCAGACAATCAGCCCCAGCATTTT.

The chain uses TRBV27 and TRBJ2-1; D may be TRBD2 (5 bases). Germline lookup yields CDR1 MNHEY and CDR2 SMNVEV (reference sequence). Deletions cut 5 bases from V and 2 bases from J, with 16 bases between. The CDR3 covers 16 residues. The CDR3 region has the DNA TGTGCCAGCAGTCAACTAGGGCTAATTCCCTACAATGAGCAGTTCTTC. As protein: CASSQLGLIPYNEQFF.

CDR3 DNA sequence: TGTGCCAGCAGCCTGCGGACTAGCGAGACCTACGAGCAGTACTTC. Translation gives CASSLRTSETYEQYF. The chain recombines TRBV4-2 with TRBJ2-7; 9 nucleotides line up with TRBD2. The trim removed 4 bases at V and 2 bases at J, leaving 6 bases unmatched. The length of the CDR3 is 15 residues. The V gene's germline CDR1 is LGHNA and CDR2 YNFKEQ.

This clone was counted only a few times. The CDR3 loop is CAIRTSTVAEAFF. The CDR3 nucleotides read TGTGCCATCAGGACATCGACAGTCGCTGAAGCTTTCTTT. The chain couples TRBV10-3 to TRBJ1-1, with TRBD1 as a possible D gene (5 bases). Trimming stripped 6 bases from V and 6 bases from J, with 14 bases between. Germline CDR1 and CDR2: ENHRY and SYGVKD. The CDR3 sequence is 13 residues long.